This entry lists 20 T cell receptor beta chains sequenced from one sample in a study of beta chain features in type 1 diabetes. The sequenced template was cDNA made from the entire isolated RNA. Sequenced by immunoSEQ multiplex PCR; TCRdb stores in-frame clones only, minus some. The sample has over 100,000 clones; almost 40% are singletons. Sequencing was performed on stem cell memory CD4+ T cells from blood. These TCRs come from a woman between 18 and 29 years old in good health.

The rearrangement uses TRBV19 and TRBJ2-7, with a tentative D call TRBD2 (8 bases). This CDR3 region has 15 residues. CDR1 is LNHDA and CDR2 is SQIVND in the germline V gene (reference sequence). The V end was cut by 4 bases, the J end by 6 bases, with 19 bases between. The CDR3 DNA follows: TGTGCCAGTAGTAGCCGCCGGGACAGCGGGGGCGAGCAGTACTTC. It codes for CASSSRRDSGGEQYF.

This rearrangement joins TRBV11-2 to TRBJ1-1; D unresolved. V dropped 0 bases and J dropped 0 bases, with 8 bases sitting between them. Germline CDR1 SGHAT, CDR2 FQNNGV. CDR3 length: 15 residues. In DNA, the CDR3 is TGTGCCAGCAGCTTAGAGTTAACTATGAACACTGAAGCTTTCTTT. Translation gives CASSLELTMNTEAFF.

This sequence joins TRBV2 and TRBJ1-1, with 10 bases matching TRBD1. There are 13 residues in the CDR3. CDR1 and CDR2 (germline): SNHLY, FYNNEI. The V segment lost 7 bases and the J segment 4 bases; nucleotides outside the gene matches: 3. CDR3 bases: TGTGCCAGCATCAGGGACAGGGGCACTGAAGCTTTCTTT. This sequence encodes CASIRDRGTEAFF. Complete variable domain (other parts from reference TRBV2 and TRBJ1-1): EPEVTQTPSHQVTQMGQEVILRCVPISNHLYFYWYRQILGQKVEFLVSFYNNEISEKSEIFDDQFSVERPDGSNFTLKIRSTKLEDSAMYFCASIRDRGTEAFFGQGTRLTVV.

The V gene is TRBV28, the J gene TRBJ2-1, with 13 bases that match TRBD2. The V gene's germline CDR1 is MDHEN and CDR2 SYDVKM. Trimming took 5 bases from V and 7 from J; bases not matched to a gene: 14. CDR3 length: 18 amino acids. In nucleotides, the CDR3 is TGTGCCAGCAGTCCACCTGGACTAGCGGGAGCAAGAGGGAATGAGCAGTTCTTC. Protein: CASSPPGLAGARGNEQFF.

This clone has more than one count but fewer than ten. V is TRBV7-9 and J is TRBJ2-7; D might be TRBD2 (5 bases). V was shortened by 5 bases and J by 3 bases, with 20 bases between the two germline ends. CDR1 SEHNR and CDR2 FQNEAQ come from the germline V gene (reference sequence). The CDR3 runs to 16 residues. CDR3 nucleotides: TGTGCCAGCAGCCTTCGAGGAGGCACTTTAAGCTACGAGCAGTACTTC. The encoded protein is CASSLRGGTLSYEQYF. The full variable domain, with the rest looked up from reference TRBV7-9 and TRBJ2-7, is DTGVSQNPRHKITKRGQNVTFRCDPISEHNRLYWYRQTLGQGPEFLTYFQNEAQLEKSRLLSDRFSAERPKGSFSTLEIQRTEQGDSAMYLCASSLRGGTLSYEQYFGPGTRLTVT.

J is TRBJ2-3 and V is TRBV4-2, with TRBD2 identical over 14 bases. CDR1 and CDR2 from the germline V gene are LGHNA and YNFKEQ. The ends lost 3 bases at V and 0 bases at J; junction bases unmatched: 5. The CDR3 has 18 amino acids. CDR3 bases: TGTGCCAGCAGCCAGGCCGGACTAGCGGGAGGTAGCACAGATACGCAGTATTTT. Translation gives CASSQAGLAGGSTDTQYF.

This chain joins TRBV5-1 and TRBJ1-3; perhaps TRBD1 as D (5 bases). Deletions cut 2 bases from V and 2 bases from J, with 14 bases between. Germline V gene lookup returns CDR1 SGHRS and CDR2 YFSETQ. CDR3 length: 16 amino acids. The CDR3 DNA reads as TGCGCCAGCAGCTTTATGGGGCAGGCCGCTGGAAACACCATATATTTT. It codes for CASSFMGQAAGNTIYF.

Comments on this clone: The junction departs from germline at one end; a sequencing error may be responsible. The chain uses TRBV7-7 and TRBJ2-7; D uncertain. Germline CDR1 SSHAT, CDR2 FNYEAQ (reference sequence). CDR3 length equals 15 residues. Written as DNA, the CDR3 is TGTGCTAGCAGCTTACGATCGGCAGGCCCCTACGAGCAGTACTTC. This codes for CASSLRSAGPYEQYF.

CDR3 residues: CASSYGTVHTDTQYF. Written as DNA, the CDR3 is TGTGCCAGCAGCTACGGGACAGTTCACACAGATACGCAGTATTTT. The rearrangement joins TRBV7-9 to TRBJ2-3; 7 bases map to TRBD1. Trimming removed 4 bases from V and 2 bases from J; junction bases left unmatched: 6. Germline V lookup: CDR1 SEHNR, CDR2 FQNEAQ (reference sequence). The CDR3 contains 15 residues.

The chain combines TRBV4-1 with TRBJ1-2; D is unclear. Trimming removed 4 bases from V and 4 bases from J, with 10 bases in between. Germline values: CDR1 MGHRA, CDR2 YSYEKL. The CDR3 runs 13 residues. The CDR3 DNA follows: TGCGCCAGCAGCCCGAACGAGGGCTATGGCTACACCTTC. Its protein product is CASSPNEGYGYTF.

V gene TRBV2 combines with J gene TRBJ2-7; D is ambiguous. Per the germline V gene, CDR1 is SNHLY and CDR2 is FYNNEI. This CDR3 has 12 residues. Trimming removed 2 bases at V and 6 bases at J, with 8 bases between. For the CDR3, the DNA is TGTGCCAGCAGTGAACCCACGGTCGAGCAGTACTTC. As protein: CASSEPTVEQYF.

V usage is TRBV28 and J usage is TRBJ2-4; 9 bases are shared with TRBD1. This CDR3 is 15 amino acids long. J was trimmed by 2 bases and V by 6 bases; bases with no gene match: 5. Germline CDR1 MDHEN, CDR2 SYDVKM. The CDR3 coding sequence is TGTGCCAGCAGGGACAGGGGAGTCTCCAAAAACATTCAGTACTTC. Amino acids: CASRDRGVSKNIQYF.

The V call is TRBV30, the J call TRBJ1-5; D possibly corresponds to TRBD1 (6 bases). This CDR3 contains 14 residues. CDR1 is GTSNPN, CDR2 SVGIG, per germline (reference sequence). Trimming left V 3 bases short and J 3 bases short, with 12 bases between. The CDR3 is CAWRIQGNNQPQHF. In DNA, the CDR3 is TGTGCCTGGAGGATCCAGGGGAACAATCAGCCCCAGCATTTT.

The rearrangement joins TRBV27 to TRBJ2-7; perhaps TRBD1 as D (6 bases). V was shortened by 5 bases and J by 2 bases, with 16 bases between the two germline ends. The CDR3 spans 15 residues. CDR1 and CDR2 (germline): MNHEY, SMNVEV (reference sequence). The CDR3 here is CASSKVRDKPYEQYF. CDR3 DNA sequence: TGTGCCAGCAGTAAGGTGAGGGACAAGCCCTACGAGCAGTACTTC.

The rearrangement uses TRBV28 and TRBJ1-2; 10 nucleotides match TRBD1. Trimming took 5 bases from V and 4 from J; bases not matched to a gene: 7. Germline assignment: CDR1 MDHEN and CDR2 SYDVKM. The CDR3 is 15 residues long. For the CDR3, the DNA is TGTGCCAGCAGTACCCCGGGACAGGGGACCTATGGCTACACCTTC. Residues: CASSTPGQGTYGYTF.

This CDR3 reads CAIRAPIAGQFYEQYF. For the CDR3, the DNA is TGTGCCATCAGGGCCCCGATAGCGGGACAGTTCTACGAGCAGTACTTC. This chain uses TRBV10-3 with TRBJ2-7, with D maybe TRBD2 (8 bases). The CDR3 runs to 16 residues. Germline CDR1 ENHRY, CDR2 SYGVKD. Between the trimmed V and J ends, which lost 6 bases and 3 bases, there was a span of 21 bases.

The chain carries TRBV4-1 and TRBJ2-1; 8 nucleotides match TRBD1. CDR1 is MGHRA, CDR2 YSYEKL, per germline. Trimming removed 2 bases from V and 8 bases from J; junction bases left unmatched: 14. The CDR3 totals 17 residues. The CDR3 DNA sequence: TGCGCCAGCAGCCAAAGACTGTTAGGACAGGGCGATCATGAGCAGTTCTTC. Residues: CASSQRLLGQGDHEQFF.

The chain is built from TRBV5-1 and TRBJ2-7; possibly TRBD1 for D (5 bases). Trimming removed 5 bases from V and 12 bases from J, with 15 bases in between. Germline CDR1 SGHRS, CDR2 YFSETQ. The CDR3 is made up of 11 amino acids. The CDR3 bases are TGCGCCAGCAGTTCCCTTGGGGCGGTGTACTTC. This translates into CASSSLGAVYF.

The chain joins TRBV28 to TRBJ1-2; 12 bases are shared with TRBD1. CDR1 is MDHEN, CDR2 SYDVKM, per germline. This CDR3 has 15 amino acids. V shed 5 bases and J 10 bases; nucleotides not matched to a gene: 11. The CDR3 protein is CASSRPGQGAWNYTF. Here the CDR3 DNA reads TGTGCCAGCAGTCGCCCGGGACAGGGGGCGTGGAACTACACCTTC.

The DNA of the CDR3 is TGTGCCAGCTCACTCCTGGACACGGAGAACACTGAAGCTTTCTTT. Protein: CASSLLDTENTEAFF. The rearrangement uses TRBV18 and TRBJ1-1; D may be TRBD1 (5 bases). Trimming removed 4 bases from V and 1 base from J, with 13 bases in between. Germline V gene data show CDR1 as KGHSH and CDR2 as LQKENI. The length of the CDR3 is 15 residues.